Listed here are 13 T cell receptor beta chains from one sample, sequenced in a study of control samples from healthy donors and cancer patients. Profiling relied on immunoSEQ multiplex PCR, and the TCRdb table lists in-frame clones only, not all of them. The sample lists around 110,000 clones, about 93% occurring once. Sequencing was done on a sample of blood. These receptors all come from a man aged 25-45 years in good health.

The DNA for the CDR3 is TGTGCCAGCAGCCCGACCAGCTTCCCTTCCTACGAGCAGTACTTC. Its translation is CASSPTSFPSYEQYF. V gene TRBV9 combines with J gene TRBJ2-7; D is ambiguous. The CDR3 spans 15 residues. V gave up 4 bases and J gave up 1 base, with 15 bases separating them. CDR1 is SGDLS, CDR2 YYNGEE, per germline.

V usage is TRBV18 and J usage is TRBJ2-7, with 8 nucleotides matching TRBD1. Looked up from germline, CDR1 is KGHSH and CDR2 is LQKENI. CDR3 size: 14 residues. Trimming cost V 3 bases and J 0 bases; bases outside gene matches: 1. DNA for the CDR3: TGTGCCAGCTCACCGGACAGGGCCTCCTACGAGCAGTACTTC. It yields the protein CASSPDRASYEQYF.

The gene calls are TRBV20-1 and TRBJ2-1, with no clear D. Deletions cut 3 bases from V and 5 bases from J, with 2 bases between. This CDR3 comprises 10 residues. Germline CDR1 is DFQATT and CDR2 is SNEGSKA (reference sequence). CDR3 protein: CSASDNEQFF. CDR3 nucleotide sequence: TGCAGTGCTAGTGACAATGAGCAGTTCTTC.

The rearrangement joins TRBV19 to TRBJ1-2; D is ambiguous. The length of the CDR3 is 16 residues. The V and J ends lost 5 bases and 4 bases respectively, with 20 bases between them. Germline V gene lookup returns CDR1 LNHDA and CDR2 SQIVND (reference sequence). CDR3 loop: CASSATLGETSYGYTF. Written as DNA, the CDR3 is TGTGCCAGTAGTGCGACCCTCGGGGAGACTAGCTATGGCTACACCTTC.

This sequence joins TRBV12-3 or TRBV12-4 and TRBJ1-4; D unclear. This CDR3 has 13 amino acids. With 10 bases removed from V and 8 bases from J, the gap between germline ends came to 17 bases. CDR3 DNA sequence: TGTGCCACCCAACCCCATTCCCGGGAAAAACTGTTTTTT. This gives the protein CATQPHSREKLFF.

The V gene is TRBV27, the J gene TRBJ1-1, with 8 bases identical to TRBD1. The CDR3 contains 14 residues. Germline V CDR1 and CDR2: MNHEY, SMNVEV (reference sequence). Unmatched junction bases numbered 5, after V lost 6 bases and J lost 2 bases. In DNA, the CDR3 is TGTGCCAGCAGCCGACAGGGGTATAACACTGAAGCTTTCTTT. This codes for CASSRQGYNTEAFF.

V is TRBV3-1 (or the pseudogene TRBV3-2) and J is TRBJ1-1; unclear D gene. Trimming stripped 6 bases from V and 2 bases from J, with 7 bases between. CDR3 size: 12 residues. CDR1 LGHDT and CDR2 YNNKEL come from the germline V gene (reference sequence). This chain's CDR3 is CASRHSNTEAFF. The CDR3 DNA sequence: TGTGCCAGCAGACACAGTAACACTGAAGCTTTCTTT.

The V call is TRBV5-8, the J call TRBJ2-3, with D possibly TRBD2 on 6 matching bases. CDR3 length equals 15 residues. Trimming shortened V by 0 bases and J by 0 bases, and 8 bases separated the two germline ends. Germline loops: CDR1 SGHTS, CDR2 YDEGEE. The CDR3 sequence: CASSLGRDSTDTQYF. CDR3 nucleotide sequence: TGTGCCAGCAGCTTGGGGCGGGATAGCACAGATACGCAGTATTTT.

This chain links TRBV19 with TRBJ1-1; D is unclear. This CDR3 has 16 residues. The germline gives CDR1 LNHDA, CDR2 SQIVND (reference sequence). V dropped 9 bases and J dropped 3 bases, with 23 bases sitting between them. The CDR3: CASTPKATRRDTEAFF. As DNA, the CDR3 is TGTGCCAGCACTCCGAAGGCTACCAGAAGGGACACTGAAGCTTTCTTT. Supplemented by reference TRBV19 and TRBJ1-1, the full variable domain reads DGGITQSPKYLFRKEGQNVTLSCEQNLNHDAMYWYRQDPGQGLRLIYYSQIVNDFQKGDIAEGYSVSREKKESFPLTVTSAQKNPTAFYLCASTPKATRRDTEAFFGQGTRLTVV.

V and J are TRBV6-5 and TRBJ1-2; D might be TRBD1 (5 bases). Germline CDR1 MNHEY, CDR2 SVGAGI. This CDR3 region has 14 residues. The germline V and J ends were trimmed by 0 bases and 4 bases, with 9 bases remaining between them. The CDR3 nucleotides are TGTGCCAGCAGTTACTCGACCGGGGCCTATGGCTACACCTTC. Translation: CASSYSTGAYGYTF.

The CDR3 region is CASSATSGGNTDTQYF. For the CDR3, the DNA is TGTGCCAGCAGTGCCACTAGCGGGGGGAACACAGATACGCAGTATTTT. The J gene is TRBJ2-3, the V gene TRBV6-1; 12 bases align to TRBD2. The CDR3 totals 16 residues. V was clipped by 4 bases and J by 2 bases; unmatched bases: 4. Germline V CDR1 and CDR2: MNHNS, SASEGT.

The chain employs TRBV28 and TRBJ2-7, with a tentative D call TRBD2 (5 bases). V was clipped by 1 base and J by 7 bases, with 14 bases between them. Per germline, CDR1 MDHEN and CDR2 SYDVKM. The CDR3 is 14 residues long. The CDR3: CASSLLYSRGEQYF. The CDR3 DNA is TGTGCCAGCAGTTTATTATACTCCCGAGGGGAGCAGTACTTC.

This chain joins TRBV14 and TRBJ1-2; 7 bases align to TRBD1. The CDR3 has 15 residues. The germline V gene encodes CDR1 SGHDN and CDR2 FVKESK. V dropped 3 bases and J dropped 8; count of bases not matched to a gene: 12. The CDR3 nucleotides are TGTGCCAGCAGCCAGAGGAGACAGGGAATGAGAGGCTACACCTTC. This codes for CASSQRRQGMRGYTF.